This T cell receptor beta chain was identified during a study of regulatory T cells in long-lasting Graves disease. The sample holds many counts of this clonotype. The CDR3 covers 13 residues. Trimming stripped 5 bases from V and 0 bases from J, with 8 bases between. CDR1 DFQATT and CDR2 SNEGSKA come from the germline V gene (reference sequence). As to time point: newly diagnosed GD, antithyroid drugs for less than 3 months. PBMC RNA was the source of the TCR library. To make TCR beta libraries, researchers used iRepertoire HTBI primers and Arm-PCR of CDR3 regions. TCRdb passed the multiplex PCR reads through MiXCR, listing each CDR3 protein once. The sample carries 250,000 to 300,000 distinct CDR3 sequences, 18% recorded once. A further study also used this sample, focusing on T cells in Graves' hyperthyroidism and ophthalmopathy.

This sample comprised peripheral blood mononuclear cells (PBMCs), obtained at new diagnosis, from a patient treated with antithyroid drugs. The chain uses TRBV20-1 and TRBJ1-5; TRBD1 might be the D (5 bases). This sequence was found in a woman aged 30 to 39 with Graves disease. CDR3 sequence: CSAQTDSNQPQHF. DNA for the CDR3: TGCAGTGCTCAGACAGATAGCAATCAGCCCCAGCATTTT.